This T cell receptor beta chain was profiled in a study of blood T cell repertoires in COVID-19 (TCRdb year 2020). For context, the study as a whole: Samples from collaborators originated in the United States, Italy and Spain and spanned both the acute and convalescent phases of COVID-19. The prospective study material was composed of cDNA or gDNA derived from T cells, B-cell-depleted T cells, or PBMCs. The dataset comprised deeply sampled blood TCRbeta repertoires from subjects exposed to, actively infected with, or recovered from COVID-19. The repertoires were released in a freely available public database meant as a resource for research on the immune response to SARS-CoV-2. The samples were drawn from two sources: the first 160 participants of the ongoing ImmuneRACE study, and over 950 subjects contributed by 6 global collaborators. A de-identified subject ID, COVID-19 status, age in years and sex were almost always included in the sample metadata. Where HLA class I and class II types were available, the types were taken from metadata supplied by the sample provider, not from assay-based typing.

The immunoSEQ Assay, a bias-controlled multiplex PCR, was used to amplify TCRbeta CDR3 regions from genomic DNA. The published analysis was carried out like this. Within the assay, amplification of reference gene primers was used to estimate how many nucleated cells each sample contained. To quantify the absolute abundance of each unique TCRbeta CDR3 rearrangement, sequence reads were collapsed and filtered. Productive Simpson clonality was computed per sample as the square root of Simpson's diversity index over productive rearrangements. The clones in this table, taken by TCRdb from immuneACCESS, are in-frame only. Not every clone is retained; where verified, under half of the shortfall comes from an unresolved V gene, and the cause of the rest is unknown. V and J calls and clone size are copied from that table; D and trimming were computed from the DNA. This sample lists fewer than 110,000 clones; roughly 87% were detected once. The top ten constitute approximately 3% of the sample.

Each collaborating institution followed its own protocols to collect whole blood in K2EDTA tubes. Collaborator samples were shipped for TCRbeta analysis as frozen whole blood, isolated PBMCs, or DNA extracted from either sample type. For this clone: Its antigen remains unidentified. Base quality data are lacking; no much larger clone is found one base away.

Overall study results and their limits: Clinical and demographic metadata were provided uncurated, with the amount varying by source and participant.

The sample comprised peripheral blood. The clonotype comes from a man in his forties or fifties in a cohort sampled during active COVID-19.

The DNA reads TGTGCCAGCAGCCGTGCATCATCGGGGGGCGAAAAACTGTTTTTT. This yields the protein CASSRASSGGEKLFF. This receptor chain uses TRBV7-6 and TRBJ1-4, and TRBD1 may be the D gene, going by 6 matching bases. V lost 5 bases and J lost 8 bases; the stretch between them is 18 bases long. Based on the germline V gene, the CDR1 and CDR2 sequences are SGHVS and FNYEAQ. The CDR3 has 15 amino acids, counting the end cysteine and phenylalanine. Just the 45-base CDR3 DNA is kept, in frame starting at base 1.